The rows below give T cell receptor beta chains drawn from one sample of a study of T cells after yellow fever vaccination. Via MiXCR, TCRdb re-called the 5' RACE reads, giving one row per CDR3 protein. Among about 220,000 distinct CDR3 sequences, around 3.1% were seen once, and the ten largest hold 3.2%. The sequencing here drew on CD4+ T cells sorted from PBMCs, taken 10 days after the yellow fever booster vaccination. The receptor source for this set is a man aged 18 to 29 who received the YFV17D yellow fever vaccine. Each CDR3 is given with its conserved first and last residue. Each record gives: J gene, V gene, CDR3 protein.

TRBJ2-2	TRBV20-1	CSAIAGASTGELFF
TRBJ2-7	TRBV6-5	CASSLGGPLGEQYF
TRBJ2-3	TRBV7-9	CASSPWVAGGPDTQYF
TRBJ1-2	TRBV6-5	CASSYRDRGNYGYTF
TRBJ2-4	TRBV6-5	CASSYSGRWNKNIQYF
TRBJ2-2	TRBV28	CASSPAGRSGELFF
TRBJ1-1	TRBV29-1	CSVEKTKGRLKAEAFF
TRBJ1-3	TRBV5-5	CASSPGRPAGNTIYF
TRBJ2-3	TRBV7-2	CASSEGLAGGLDTQYF
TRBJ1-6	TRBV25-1	CASSEGYSYNSPLHF